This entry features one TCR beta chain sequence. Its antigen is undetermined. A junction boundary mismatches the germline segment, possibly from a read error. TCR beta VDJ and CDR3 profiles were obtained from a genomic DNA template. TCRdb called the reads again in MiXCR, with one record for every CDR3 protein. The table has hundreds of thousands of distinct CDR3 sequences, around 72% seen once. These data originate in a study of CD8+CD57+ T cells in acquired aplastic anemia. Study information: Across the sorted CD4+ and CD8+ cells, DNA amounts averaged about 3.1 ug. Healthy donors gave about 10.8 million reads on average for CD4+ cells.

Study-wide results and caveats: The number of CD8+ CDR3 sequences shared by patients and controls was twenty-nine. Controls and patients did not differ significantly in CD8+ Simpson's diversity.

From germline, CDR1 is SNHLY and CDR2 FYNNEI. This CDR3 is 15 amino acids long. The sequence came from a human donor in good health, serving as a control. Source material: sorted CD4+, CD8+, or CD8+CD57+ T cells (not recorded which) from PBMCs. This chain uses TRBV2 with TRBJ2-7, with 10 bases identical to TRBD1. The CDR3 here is CASSAAGQGFYAQYF. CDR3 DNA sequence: TGTGCCAGCAGCGCAGCGGGACAGGGGTTCTACGCGCAGTACTTC.